The clone carrying this TCR beta chain occurred many times. Its specificity is not known. The entry originates in a study of T-cell memory formation after mild COVID-19. Study observations and caveats: Clones contracting over day 15 to 85 were CD4/CD8 balanced, with later expanders leaning CD4+. The SARS-CoV-2 specificity of second-wave clones reaching peak at day 37 remained unverified. Among CD4+ contracting clones, most were CM and EM, and CD8+ ones EMRA.

Trimming removed 7 bases from V and 3 bases from J, with 11 bases in between. CDR3 length equals 13 residues. Germline loops: CDR1 SGDLS, CDR2 YYNGEE. From the 5' RACE reads, TCRdb called clonotypes with MiXCR, one entry per CDR3 protein. The profile shows 350,000 to 500,000 distinct CDR3 sequences, 15% to 20% of them singletons. V and J are TRBV9 and TRBJ2-1; D perhaps matches TRBD2 (7 bases). The TCR sequence derives from a man between 18 and 29 years old who had mild COVID-19 (a few samples of this study predate the infection). Cell type and time point are not known. Specimen: PBMCs or a T cell subset sorted from them (not recorded which). In DNA, the CDR3 is TGTGCCAGCGGGGGGGCAGTCTACAATGAGCAGTTCTTC. Its translation is CASGGAVYNEQFF.